These 31 T cell receptor beta chains share one sample of origin, sequenced in a study of T cell repertoires in cytomegalovirus infection. These TCRs' antigens remain unknown. TCRdb reprocessed the reads via MiXCR and lists one record per CDR3 protein. The profile covers under 850,000 distinct CDR3 sequences, with 30% to 40% appearing a single time and 15% to 20% taken by the ten largest. Source: cultured PBMCs, taken from culture after CMV antigen stimulation. These TCRs come from a human donor in good health (CMV status not recorded). Some clones in this sample may be carry-over from other donors' samples.

CDR3 region: CASSLISEGNEQFF. DNA of the CDR3: TGTGCCAGCAGTTTAATCTCAGAAGGGAATGAGCAGTTCTTC. The V and J genes are TRBV28 and TRBJ2-1; the D is unclear. Trimming pared 2 bases from V and 7 bases from J, leaving 12 bases between. Germline-derived CDR1 and CDR2 are MDHEN and SYDVKM. The CDR3 consists of 14 residues.

The V and J genes are TRBV6-1 and TRBJ1-2, with D maybe TRBD1 (5 bases). Germline V gene sequence: CDR1 MNHNS, CDR2 SASEGT. The CDR3 is 16 residues long. The V gene lost 8 bases and the J gene lost 2 bases, with 21 bases spanning the gap. The CDR3 DNA reads TGTGCCAGCTTTGTTTTTTCGAGCCGGACAAACTATGGCTACACCTTC. Translation gives CASFVFSSRTNYGYTF.

The chain carries TRBV12-3 or TRBV12-4 and TRBJ2-3; 11 bases agree with TRBD1. This CDR3 has 16 residues. Unmatched junction bases numbered 6, after V lost 5 bases and J lost 2 bases. CDR3 region: CASSPWTGGNTDTQYF. The CDR3 bases are TGTGCCAGCAGTCCGTGGACAGGGGGCAACACAGATACGCAGTATTTT.

A few counts support this clonotype. The rearrangement uses TRBV7-9 and TRBJ2-4; maybe TRBD1 (5 bases). CDR1 is SEHNR and CDR2 is FQNEAQ in the germline V gene (reference sequence). V lost 5 bases, J lost 9 bases, and 14 bases lay in between. The CDR3 loop spans 13 amino acids. DNA of the CDR3: TGTGCCAGCAGCCCACCGACAGACCCCATTCAGTACTTC. Protein sequence: CASSPPTDPIQYF.

As concerns this clonotype: A much larger clone is a single base away; this may be a read error. Likely a read error: the CDR3 ends without its conserved phenylalanine or tryptophan. V is TRBV7-8 and J is TRBJ2-3; 11 nucleotides match TRBD2. Losses at the gene ends were 4 bases for V and 3 bases for J; bases not matched to a gene: 6. CDR1 and CDR2 (germline): SGHVS, FQNEAQ. The CDR3 is 16 residues long. The CDR3 region has the DNA TGTGCCAGCAGCTATCTAGCGGGGGGACTTACAGATACGCAGTATTGT. This sequence encodes CASSYLAGGLTDTQYC.

The gene calls are TRBV5-6 and TRBJ1-2; D may be TRBD1 (5 bases). V lost 4 bases to trimming and J lost 5 bases, with 18 bases between them. CDR1 SGHDT and CDR2 YYEEEE come from the germline V gene. The CDR3 runs to 15 residues. For the CDR3, the DNA is TGTGCCAGCAGCCCAGGCCCGGCAGGGCCTTATGGCTACACCTTC. Residues: CASSPGPAGPYGYTF.

The V call is TRBV7-9, the J call TRBJ2-1; D is unclear. The V end was cut by 8 bases, the J end by 10 bases, with 3 bases between. CDR3 size: 8 residues. The germline V gene encodes CDR1 SEHNR and CDR2 FQNEAQ (reference sequence). The CDR3 region is CASQEQFF. DNA of the CDR3: TGTGCCAGCCAAGAGCAGTTCTTC. Looking up the rest from reference TRBV7-9 and TRBJ2-1 gives the full variable domain: DTGVSQNPRHKITKRGQNVTFRCDPISEHNRLYWYRQTLGQGPEFLTYFQNEAQLEKSRLLSDRFSAERPKGSFSTLEIQRTEQGDSAMYLCASQEQFFGPGTRLTVL.

The gene calls are TRBV19 and TRBJ2-5; D uncertain. V dropped 3 bases and J dropped 7 bases, with 9 bases sitting between them. CDR1 LNHDA and CDR2 SQIVND come from the germline V gene (reference sequence). This CDR3 has 12 amino acids. The CDR3 DNA reads TGTGCCAGTAGTATTGATCCGGGGACCCAGTACTTC. Protein product: CASSIDPGTQYF.

CDR3 region: CSARKDGIKETQYF. The CDR3 region has the DNA TGCAGTGCTAGAAAGGACGGAATAAAAGAGACCCAGTACTTC. The chain carries TRBV20-1 and TRBJ2-5, with unresolved D. Germline V gene sequence: CDR1 DFQATT, CDR2 SNEGSKA (reference sequence). Trimming took off 2 bases at V and 3 bases at J, with 13 bases between the two ends. CDR3 size: 14 residues.

V usage is TRBV7-8 and J usage is TRBJ2-3; D is possibly TRBD1 or TRBD2 (5 bases each). Per the germline V gene, CDR1 is SGHVS and CDR2 is FQNEAQ. Trimming stripped 5 bases from V and 7 bases from J, with 19 bases between. CDR3 length: 15 residues. For the CDR3, the DNA is TGTGCCAGCAGCCCCAACCTGGGGGATTATCATACGCAGTATTTT. It encodes CASSPNLGDYHTQYF.

This clonotype was picked up many times. The chain joins TRBV7-2 to TRBJ2-3, with D unclear. In germline, CDR1 is SGHTA, CDR2 FQGNSA. CDR3 length equals 14 residues. V was trimmed by 5 bases and J by 2 bases, leaving 11 bases between them. Written as DNA, the CDR3 is TGTGCCAGCAGCAGATCGGGCGCCACAGATACGCAGTATTTT. This encodes CASSRSGATDTQYF.

The chain couples TRBV20-1 to TRBJ2-7, with 9 bases lining up with TRBD1. The CDR3 has 12 residues. Trimming took 3 bases from V and 5 from J; bases not matched to a gene: 2. The germline gives CDR1 DFQATT, CDR2 SNEGSKA (reference sequence). The CDR3 nucleotides are TGCAGTGCTAGGGACAGGGGTGACGAGCAGTACTTC. This translates into CSARDRGDEQYF.

This chain uses TRBV7-6 with TRBJ1-5; tentatively, D is TRBD1 (5 bases). This CDR3 contains 14 residues. Germline-derived CDR1 and CDR2 are SGHVS and FNYEAQ. Trimming stripped 3 bases from V and 6 bases from J, with 12 bases between. Here the CDR3 DNA reads TGTGCCAGCAGCTTCGGTCTGGGGGGTCAGCCCCAGCATTTT. Translated, it gives CASSFGLGGQPQHF.

The gene calls are TRBV6-1 and TRBJ1-6; 9 nucleotides align to TRBD1. CDR1 MNHNS and CDR2 SASEGT come from the germline V gene. J gave up 0 bases and V 1 base, and 7 bases lay outside the gene matches. This CDR3 is built from 19 residues. The CDR3 nucleotides are TGTGCCAGCAGTGAAGATGGACAGGGGCTAAGCTCCTATAATTCACCCCTCCACTTT. Protein product: CASSEDGQGLSSYNSPLHF.

This rearrangement joins TRBV20-1 to TRBJ2-5, with TRBD2 matching 8 bases. The germline V gene has CDR1 DFQATT and CDR2 SNEGSKA (reference sequence). CDR3 length: 15 residues. J was trimmed by 1 base and V by 3 bases; bases with no gene match: 7. CDR3 sequence: CSASSAGVSQETQYF. The CDR3 region has the DNA TGCAGTGCTAGTTCAGCGGGGGTCTCCCAAGAGACCCAGTACTTC.

This clonotype was counted between two and nine times. V gene TRBV20-1 combines with J gene TRBJ2-5; a possible D gene is TRBD1 (5 bases). V lost 5 bases and J lost 5, with 15 bases in between. The CDR3 extends over 13 amino acids. CDR1 is DFQATT and CDR2 is SNEGSKA in the germline V gene (reference sequence). The CDR3 protein is CSARFAGSETQYF. The CDR3 bases are TGCAGTGCTCGCTTCGCAGGGTCGGAGACCCAGTACTTC.

This clonotype is deemed medium-sized. This sequence joins TRBV7-2 and TRBJ2-3, with TRBD2 matching 12 bases. Per germline, CDR1 SGHTA and CDR2 FQGNSA. The CDR3 spans 15 residues. V lost 1 base and J lost 9; bases outside the gene matches: 5. CDR3 bases: TGTGCCAGCAGCTTAGAACTAGCGGGAGGTCAGACGCAGTATTTT. As protein: CASSLELAGGQTQYF.

The J gene is TRBJ2-2, the V gene TRBV20-1; the D gene is possibly TRBD2 (5 bases). Germline assignment: CDR1 DFQATT and CDR2 SNEGSKA (reference sequence). The CDR3 loop spans 19 amino acids. V was trimmed by 0 bases and J by 1 base, leaving 21 bases between them. As DNA, the CDR3 is TGCAGTGCTAGAGATCGTAGGACTGGGAAATTTGAGAACACCGGGGAGCTGTTTTTT. It specifies CSARDRRTGKFENTGELFF.

This clonotype came up a few times. The chain uses TRBV4-3 and TRBJ2-1, with unresolved D. Trimming pared 1 base from V and 2 bases from J, leaving 9 bases between. This CDR3 has 15 amino acids. CDR1 and CDR2 (germline): LGHNA, YSLEER. The CDR3 DNA follows: TGCGCCAGCAGCCAAGGACAAAGTGCCTACAATGAGCAGTTCTTC. This translates into CASSQGQSAYNEQFF.

The gene calls are TRBV6-2 or TRBV6-3 and TRBJ2-7, with TRBD2 matching 12 bases. J lost 4 bases, V lost 0 bases, and 4 bases had no gene match. Germline CDR1 MNHEY, CDR2 SVGEGT. There are 16 residues in the CDR3. The CDR3 is CASSYSATSGGYEQYF. In DNA, the CDR3 is TGTGCCAGCAGTTACTCGGCGACTAGCGGGGGATACGAGCAGTACTTC.

The chain has TRBV2 and TRBJ1-1; D is unclear. The CDR3 has 14 amino acids. Per germline, CDR1 SNHLY and CDR2 FYNNEI. V was pared by 7 bases and J by 0 bases, with 12 bases between. CDR3 sequence (DNA): TGTGCCAGCACCAACGACCGGATGAACACTGAAGCTTTCTTT. It encodes CASTNDRMNTEAFF.

This clonotype was counted once. The rearrangement links TRBV19 to TRBJ1-5, with D possibly matching TRBD1 (5 bases). The ends were cut back, 7 bases at V and 4 bases at J, with 17 bases in the middle. CDR1 is LNHDA, CDR2 SQIVND, per germline (reference sequence). The CDR3 consists of 15 residues. In DNA form, the CDR3 reads TGTGCCAGTAAGGGGCTCGTGGGTTATAATCAGCCCCAGCATTTT. Its translation is CASKGLVGYNQPQHF.

This chain links TRBV12-3 or TRBV12-4 with TRBJ2-5; 8 bases map to TRBD2. J gave up 5 bases and V 1 base, and 18 bases lay outside the gene matches. There are 19 residues in the CDR3. CDR3 loop: CASSLGFGLAGSHGETQYF. CDR3 in DNA: TGTGCCAGCAGTTTAGGTTTTGGGCTAGCGGGTTCCCACGGGGAGACCCAGTACTTC.

This clonotype was counted at least ten times. The chain uses TRBV7-8 and TRBJ2-7; D gene ambiguous. CDR3 length equals 14 residues. Deletions cut 4 bases from V and 2 bases from J, with 12 bases between. Germline CDR1 is SGHVS and CDR2 is FQNEAQ. The CDR3 loop reads CASSYATLTYEQYF. In DNA, the CDR3 is TGTGCCAGCAGCTACGCGACATTGACCTACGAGCAGTACTTC.

This clonotype was observed a few times. The CDR3 loop reads CASSSNRGGTYEQYF. DNA of the CDR3: TGTGCCAGCAGCTCAAACAGGGGGGGTACCTACGAGCAGTACTTC. This chain connects TRBV11-1 to TRBJ2-7, with a weak D call TRBD1 (8 bases). Germline V gene lookup returns CDR1 SGHAT and CDR2 FQDESV (reference sequence). Deletions cut 4 bases from V and 2 bases from J, with 15 bases between. The CDR3 totals 15 residues.

This clonotype was counted a few times. V usage is TRBV12-3 or TRBV12-4 and J usage is TRBJ2-3; D unresolved. The CDR3 consists of 13 residues. V lost 4 bases to trimming and J lost 4 bases, with 9 bases between them. CDR3 bases: TGTGCCAGCAGTTCATCTAGGTCAGATACGCAGTATTTT. Protein: CASSSSRSDTQYF.

This clonotype has more than one count but fewer than ten. V usage is TRBV6-5 and J usage is TRBJ1-2; TRBD1 might be the D (5 bases). Trimming pared 0 bases from V and 5 bases from J, leaving 13 bases between. Germline V gene lookup returns CDR1 MNHEY and CDR2 SVGAGI. The CDR3 is 15 amino acids. CDR3 protein: CASSYSSGSGYGYTF. The CDR3 nucleotides read TGTGCCAGCAGTTACTCGTCAGGGAGCGGATATGGCTACACCTTC.

This clonotype occurred a few times. The chain is built from TRBV10-3 and TRBJ1-3; weak D call: TRBD1 (5 bases). The germline V gene has CDR1 ENHRY and CDR2 SYGVKD. The germline V and J ends were trimmed by 0 bases and 8 bases, with 20 bases remaining between them. The CDR3 sequence is 17 residues long. This CDR3 is CAISESSSRAHGDTIYF. The CDR3 nucleotides read TGTGCCATCAGTGAGTCGTCATCCAGGGCCCATGGTGACACCATATATTTT.

This chain connects TRBV7-6 to TRBJ2-1; 7 bases align to TRBD2. Looked up from germline, CDR1 is SGHVS and CDR2 is FNYEAQ. J gave up 5 bases and V 5 bases, and 6 bases lay outside the gene matches. The CDR3 length is 14 residues. The CDR3 sequence is CASSAMSGNNEQFF. In nucleotides, the CDR3 is TGTGCCAGCAGCGCTATGAGCGGGAACAATGAGCAGTTCTTC.

This chain connects TRBV2 to TRBJ2-1; no definite D call. Germline CDR1 and CDR2: SNHLY and FYNNEI. The V and J ends lost 5 bases and 0 bases respectively, with 11 bases between them. This CDR3 has 15 residues. CDR3 amino acids: CASSPREPSYNEQFF. The CDR3, as DNA: TGTGCCAGCAGTCCTAGGGAACCCTCCTACAATGAGCAGTTCTTC.

This clonotype came up many times. This chain uses TRBV7-2 with TRBJ1-6; D is perhaps TRBD1 (5 bases). The CDR3 extends over 13 amino acids. Trimming stripped 6 bases from V and 10 bases from J, with 13 bases between. Germline V gives CDR1 SGHTA, CDR2 FQGNSA. In DNA form, the CDR3 reads TGTGCCAGCAGGAACAGGCAGGGATCACCCCTCCACTTT. Its protein is CASRNRQGSPLHF. The full variable domain, with the rest looked up from reference TRBV7-2 and TRBJ1-6, is GAGVSQSPSNKVTEKGKDVELRCDPISGHTALYWYRQSLGQGLEFLIYFQGNSAPDKSGLPSDRFSAERTGGSVSTLTIQRTQQEDSAVYLCASRNRQGSPLHFGNGTRLTVT.